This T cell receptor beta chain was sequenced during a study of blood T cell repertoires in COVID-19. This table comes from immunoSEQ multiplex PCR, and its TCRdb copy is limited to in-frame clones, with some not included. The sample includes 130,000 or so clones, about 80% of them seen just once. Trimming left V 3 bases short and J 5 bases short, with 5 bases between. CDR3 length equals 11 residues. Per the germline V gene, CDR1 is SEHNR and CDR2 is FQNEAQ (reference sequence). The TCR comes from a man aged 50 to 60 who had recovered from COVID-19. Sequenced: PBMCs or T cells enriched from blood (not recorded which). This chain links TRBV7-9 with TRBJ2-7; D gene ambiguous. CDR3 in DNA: TGTGCCAGCAGCTTCCAGGACGAGCAGTACTTC. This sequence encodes CASSFQDEQYF.